The 25 T cell receptor beta chains below come from one sample, sequenced in a study of spatial heterogeneity in lung cancer. A single record per CDR3 protein comes from TCRdb applying MiXCR to the 5' RACE reads. The table has roughly 120,000 distinct CDR3 sequences, 9% to 15% seen once. Specified time point: blood at routine non-recurrence follow-up after resection. From tumor, nontumor lung or frozen PBMC, whole RNA was taken unsorted for sequencing. The starting material was PBMCs, obtained at follow-up. The receptors were gathered from a male donor with early-stage non-small cell lung cancer.

This clonotype turned up a few times. V and J are TRBV7-8 and TRBJ1-6, with no clear D. V lost 5 bases, J lost 0 bases, and 14 bases lay in between. The CDR3 sequence is 17 residues long. CDR1 is SGHVS and CDR2 is FQNEAQ in the germline V gene. The CDR3 DNA reads TGTGCCAGCAGCAAGGGCCCAGGAGGCTCCTATAATTCACCCCTCCACTTT. Protein sequence: CASSKGPGGSYNSPLHF.

This clonotype was counted ten times or more. The chain is built from TRBV25-1 and TRBJ2-1; 7 bases are shared with TRBD2. Germline V gene lookup returns CDR1 MGHDK and CDR2 SYGVNS. The CDR3 has 14 amino acids. V shed 6 bases and J 7 bases; nucleotides not matched to a gene: 9. The CDR3 here is CASSVGTTPNEQFF. Written as DNA, the CDR3 is TGTGCCAGCAGCGTCGGGACTACCCCGAATGAGCAGTTCTTC.

This chain links TRBV20-1 with TRBJ1-2; no clear D. Germline V gene data show CDR1 as DFQATT and CDR2 as SNEGSKA (reference sequence). V lost 3 bases and J lost 6, with 17 bases in between. The CDR3 extends over 14 amino acids. The DNA of the CDR3 is TGCAGTGCTAGTAGTGGGCGGCTAGTTGATGGCTACACCTTC. Its translation is CSASSGRLVDGYTF.

The chain recombines TRBV5-1 with TRBJ2-3, with D unclear. The CDR3 covers 15 residues. V was clipped by 0 bases and J by 2 bases, with 10 bases between them. Per the germline V gene, CDR1 is SGHRS and CDR2 is YFSETQ. CDR3 residues: CASSLGVRSTDTQYF. As DNA, the CDR3 is TGCGCCAGCAGCTTGGGTGTTAGGTCCACAGATACGCAGTATTTT.

This clonotype was recorded many times. The chain employs TRBV5-1 and TRBJ1-5; 7 bases line up with TRBD1. CDR1 is SGHRS, CDR2 YFSETQ, per germline. V gave up 0 bases and J gave up 7 bases; unmatched junction bases: 4. The CDR3 consists of 14 residues. This CDR3 reads CASSLAGGGQPQHF. In DNA, the CDR3 is TGCGCCAGCAGCTTGGCAGGGGGAGGGCAGCCCCAGCATTTT.

A few counts support this clonotype. V usage is TRBV4-2 and J usage is TRBJ2-7, with 7 positions matching TRBD1. V shed 0 bases, J shed 13 bases, and the junction held 6 bases outside the gene matches. This CDR3 spans 12 amino acids. CDR1 and CDR2 from the germline V gene are LGHNA and YNFKEQ. The CDR3: CASSQDRGTAYF. The CDR3 coding sequence is TGTGCCAGCAGCCAAGATCGAGGGACAGCCTACTTC.

The table lists this clonotype with a few counts. The V and J genes are TRBV7-9 and TRBJ2-6; the D is unclear. Germline-derived CDR1 and CDR2 are SEHNR and FQNEAQ (reference sequence). The CDR3 sequence is 11 residues long. Between the trimmed V and J ends, which lost 8 bases and 4 bases, there was a span of 3 bases. CDR3 coding DNA: TGTGCCAGCTCAGGGGCCAACGTCCTGACTTTC. Its protein product is CASSGANVLTF. Looking up the rest from reference TRBV7-9 and TRBJ2-6 gives the full variable domain: DTGVSQNPRHKITKRGQNVTFRCDPISEHNRLYWYRQTLGQGPEFLTYFQNEAQLEKSRLLSDRFSAERPKGSFSTLEIQRTEQGDSAMYLCASSGANVLTFGAGSRLTVL.

CDR3 sequence reads: CASSPVDFNQPQHF. CDR3 bases: TGTGCCAGCAGTCCTGTGGACTTCAATCAGCCCCAGCATTTT. J is TRBJ1-5 and V is TRBV28; D unresolved. Germline V gene sequence: CDR1 MDHEN, CDR2 SYDVKM. The CDR3 is 14 amino acids. V was cut by 5 bases and J by 3 bases, with 11 bases left in between.

The chain joins TRBV6-4 to TRBJ1-4; D not resolved. CDR1 and CDR2 from the germline V gene are MRHNA and SNTAGT. The germline V and J ends were trimmed by 4 bases and 8 bases, with 11 bases remaining between them. The CDR3 consists of 13 residues. The CDR3 coding sequence is TGTGCCAGCAGTGGCCAGAGCGGAGAAAAACTGTTTTTT. It is translated as CASSGQSGEKLFF.

V is TRBV7-9 and J is TRBJ1-1, with D perhaps matching TRBD1 (5 bases). CDR3 length: 12 amino acids. V was pared by 7 bases and J by 8 bases, with 14 bases between. Germline-derived CDR1 and CDR2 are SEHNR and FQNEAQ (reference sequence). The DNA for the CDR3 is TGTGCCAGCACCCCAGAGGGGACCGAAGCTTTCTTT. Translated, it gives CASTPEGTEAFF.

This clonotype was recorded at least ten times. The chain carries TRBV6-5 and TRBJ2-3, with D tentatively TRBD1 (5 bases). V gave up 2 bases and J gave up 0 bases, with 12 bases separating them. The germline V gene has CDR1 MNHEY and CDR2 SVGAGI. The CDR3 covers 16 residues. The CDR3 DNA sequence: TGTGCCAGCAGTTACGGAGTGGGGCTTAGCACAGATACGCAGTATTTT. Translating it yields CASSYGVGLSTDTQYF.

This clonotype has at least ten counts. The chain employs TRBV10-3 and TRBJ2-7, with 9 nucleotides matching TRBD1. The V and J ends lost 4 bases and 2 bases, in that order; junction bases with no gene match: 3. This CDR3 comprises 14 residues. Germline V gene lookup returns CDR1 ENHRY and CDR2 SYGVKD. The CDR3 spells CAISGQGGAYEQYF. CDR3 bases: TGTGCCATCAGTGGACAGGGGGGGGCCTACGAGCAGTACTTC.

The chain combines TRBV5-6 with TRBJ2-7; 8 positions match TRBD1. The CDR3 totals 13 residues. Germline CDR1 and CDR2: SGHDT and YYEEEE. Losses at the gene ends were 3 bases for V and 6 bases for J; bases not matched to a gene: 5. This CDR3 reads CASSWRQGFEQYF. Here the CDR3 DNA reads TGTGCCAGCAGCTGGAGACAGGGGTTCGAGCAGTACTTC.

This clonotype was counted only a few times. The chain employs TRBV10-3 and TRBJ1-1, with D possibly matching TRBD1 (6 bases). The germline V and J ends were trimmed by 4 bases and 3 bases, with 12 bases remaining between them. The CDR3 runs to 14 residues. Germline V gene data show CDR1 as ENHRY and CDR2 as SYGVKD. The CDR3 reads CAISVTPGDTEAFF. The CDR3 DNA sequence: TGTGCCATCAGTGTTACGCCAGGGGACACTGAAGCTTTCTTT.

The genes are TRBV5-5 and TRBJ1-5, with D perhaps TRBD1 (5 bases). V was shortened by 0 bases and J by 1 base, with 14 bases between the two germline ends. This CDR3 contains 17 residues. The germline CDR1 and CDR2 sequences are SGHKS and YYEKEE (reference sequence). The CDR3 here is CASSLGGRAGSNQPQHF. The CDR3 region has the DNA TGTGCCAGCAGCTTGGGTGGCAGGGCTGGAAGCAATCAGCCCCAGCATTTT.

This clonotype was picked up a small number of times. The CDR3 coding sequence is TGCGCCAGCAGCTCGGGAATCCCAGAGACCCAGTACTTC. Translated: CASSSGIPETQYF. This sequence joins TRBV5-1 and TRBJ2-5; D might be TRBD2 (5 bases). This CDR3 region has 13 residues. The germline V gene encodes CDR1 SGHRS and CDR2 YFSETQ. Trimming removed 3 bases at V and 4 bases at J, with 10 bases between.

V gene TRBV24-1 combines with J gene TRBJ2-1, with TRBD1 identical over 7 bases. The germline V gene has CDR1 KGHDR and CDR2 SFDVKD. With V trimmed by 4 bases and J by 3 bases, 8 bases remained unmatched. The CDR3 length is 16 residues. The CDR3 loop reads CATSDPTGKSYNEQFF. The CDR3 nucleotides read TGTGCCACCAGTGACCCGACAGGGAAAAGCTACAATGAGCAGTTCTTC.

This clonotype has just a few counts. The chain links TRBV7-3 to TRBJ2-5, with 8 bases that match TRBD1. Germline V gene lookup returns CDR1 SGHTA and CDR2 FQGTGA. V shed 4 bases, J shed 2 bases, and the junction held 3 bases outside the gene matches. The CDR3 has 14 residues. The CDR3 sequence: CASSSGGPQETQYF. The CDR3 region has the DNA TGTGCCAGCAGCTCAGGGGGCCCTCAAGAGACCCAGTACTTC.

This clonotype was seen repeatedly, ten times or more. The chain carries TRBV11-3 and TRBJ2-5; D gene uncertain. Deletions cut 1 base from V and 1 base from J, with 7 bases between. Germline values: CDR1 SGHNT, CDR2 YENEEA. The CDR3 spans 14 residues. The CDR3 region has the DNA TGTGCCAGCAGCTTAGGTGGGGTCCAAGAGACCCAGTACTTC. Its protein is CASSLGGVQETQYF.

This clonotype was detected only once. The gene calls are TRBV9 and TRBJ2-4; tentative D call: TRBD2 (5 bases). The CDR3 contains 14 residues. Germline loops: CDR1 SGDLS, CDR2 YYNGEE. With 4 bases removed from V and 1 base from J, the gap between germline ends came to 9 bases. The CDR3 DNA sequence: TGTGCCAGCAGCCCAAGGGAGGCCAAAAACATTCAGTACTTC. Amino acids: CASSPREAKNIQYF.

Many counts were recorded for this clonotype. The chain carries TRBV28 and TRBJ1-5; TRBD1 aligns across 7 bases. Germline trimming cut 3 bases from V and 9 bases from J; bases unmatched to any gene: 11. Germline V gene data show CDR1 as MDHEN and CDR2 as SYDVKM. The CDR3 length is 15 residues. In DNA form, the CDR3 reads TGTGCCAGCAGTTTTGTCGGACAGGATGGACGGCCCCAGCATTTT. This sequence encodes CASSFVGQDGRPQHF.

This clonotype was seen a few times. The chain employs TRBV28 and TRBJ1-2; weak D call: TRBD1 (6 bases). This CDR3 is built from 11 residues. Germline CDR1 reads MDHEN; CDR2 reads SYDVKM. Trimming took off 7 bases at V and 3 bases at J, with 6 bases between the two ends. CDR3 protein: CASNRDYGYTF. DNA of the CDR3: TGTGCCAGCAACAGGGACTATGGCTACACCTTC.

There are many counts of this clonotype. The J gene is TRBJ1-1, the V gene TRBV27; D call uncertain. This CDR3 spans 14 amino acids. Germline assignment: CDR1 MNHEY and CDR2 SMNVEV (reference sequence). Trimming removed 0 bases at V and 0 bases at J, with 5 bases between. The CDR3 DNA follows: TGTGCCAGCAGTTTATCCATTCTGAACACTGAAGCTTTCTTT. Translated: CASSLSILNTEAFF.

The chain carries TRBV5-6 and TRBJ1-3; D is perhaps TRBD1 (5 bases). CDR3 size: 15 residues. Germline loops: CDR1 SGHDT, CDR2 YYEEEE. Deletions cut 4 bases from V and 2 bases from J, with 13 bases between. The CDR3 region has the DNA TGTGCCAGCAGCCAAGCTGGGACCGCTGGAAACACCATATATTTT. Translating gives CASSQAGTAGNTIYF.

This clonotype was recorded at least ten times. The chain recombines TRBV18 with TRBJ1-2, with D unresolved. This CDR3 is 13 amino acids long. CDR1 is KGHSH, CDR2 LQKENI, per germline. V was trimmed by 0 bases and J by 2 bases, leaving 4 bases between them. CDR3 protein: CASSPPDNYGYTF. The DNA of the CDR3 is TGTGCCAGCTCACCACCGGACAACTATGGCTACACCTTC.